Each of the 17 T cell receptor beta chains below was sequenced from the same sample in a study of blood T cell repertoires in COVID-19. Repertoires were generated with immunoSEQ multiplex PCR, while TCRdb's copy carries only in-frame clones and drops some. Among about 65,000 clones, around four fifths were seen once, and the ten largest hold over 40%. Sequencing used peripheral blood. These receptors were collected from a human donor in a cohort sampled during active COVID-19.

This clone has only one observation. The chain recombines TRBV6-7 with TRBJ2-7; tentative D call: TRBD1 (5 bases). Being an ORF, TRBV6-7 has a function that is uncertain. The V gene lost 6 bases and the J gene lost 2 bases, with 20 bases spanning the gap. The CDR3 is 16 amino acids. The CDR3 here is CASSRTPPDKPYEQYF. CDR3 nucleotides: TGTGCCAGCAGCCGAACCCCCCCGGACAAACCCTACGAGCAGTACTTC.

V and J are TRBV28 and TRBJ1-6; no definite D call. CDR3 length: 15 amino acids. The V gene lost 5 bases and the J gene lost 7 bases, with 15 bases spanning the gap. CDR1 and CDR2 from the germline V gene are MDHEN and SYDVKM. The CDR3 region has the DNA TGTGCCAGCAGTCCGCTGCGGGGAGGGAATTCACCCCTCCACTTT. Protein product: CASSPLRGGNSPLHF.

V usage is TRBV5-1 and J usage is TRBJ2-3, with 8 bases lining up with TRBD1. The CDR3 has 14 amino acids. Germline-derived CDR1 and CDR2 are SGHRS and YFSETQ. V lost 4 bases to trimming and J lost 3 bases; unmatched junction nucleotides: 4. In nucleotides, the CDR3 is TGCGCCAGCAGCCGTGGACAGGGAACAGATACGCAGTATTTT. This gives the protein CASSRGQGTDTQYF. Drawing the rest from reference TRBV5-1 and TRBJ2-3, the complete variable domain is KAGVTQTPRYLIKTRGQQVTLSCSPISGHRSVSWYQQTPGQGLQFLFEYFSETQRNKGNFPGRFSGRQFSNSRSEMNVSTLELGDSALYLCASSRGQGTDTQYFGPGTRLTVL.

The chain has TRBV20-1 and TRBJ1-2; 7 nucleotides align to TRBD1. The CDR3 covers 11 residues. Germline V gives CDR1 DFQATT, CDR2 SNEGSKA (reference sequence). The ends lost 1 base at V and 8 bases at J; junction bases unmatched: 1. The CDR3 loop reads CSARGQGGYTF. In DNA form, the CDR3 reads TGCAGTGCTAGAGGACAGGGCGGCTACACCTTC.

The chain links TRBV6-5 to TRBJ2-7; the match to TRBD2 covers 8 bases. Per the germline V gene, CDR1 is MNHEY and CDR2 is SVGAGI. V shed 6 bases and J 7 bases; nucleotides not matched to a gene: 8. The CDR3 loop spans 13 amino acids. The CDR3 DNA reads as TGTGCCAGCAGGCACGCGGGGGGAGGAGAGCAGTACTTC. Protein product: CASRHAGGGEQYF.

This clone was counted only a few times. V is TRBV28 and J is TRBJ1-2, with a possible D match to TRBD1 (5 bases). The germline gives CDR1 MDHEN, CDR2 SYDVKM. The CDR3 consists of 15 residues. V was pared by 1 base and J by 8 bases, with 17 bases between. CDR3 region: CASSLYPGPGYGYTF. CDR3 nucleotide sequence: TGTGCCAGCAGTTTATATCCAGGTCCAGGGTACGGCTACACCTTC.

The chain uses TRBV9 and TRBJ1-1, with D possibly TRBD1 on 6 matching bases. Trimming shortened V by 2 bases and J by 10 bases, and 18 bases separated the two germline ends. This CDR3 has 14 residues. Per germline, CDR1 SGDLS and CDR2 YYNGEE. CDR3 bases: TGTGCCAGCAGCGTTCGGTCAGGGGACACCGCAGCTTTCTTT. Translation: CASSVRSGDTAAFF. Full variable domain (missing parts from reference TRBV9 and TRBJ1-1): DSGVTQTPKHLITATGQRVTLRCSPRSGDLSVYWYQQSLDQGLQFLIQYYNGEERAKGNILERFSAQQFPDLHSELNLSSLELGDSALYFCASSVRSGDTAAFFGQGTRLTVV.

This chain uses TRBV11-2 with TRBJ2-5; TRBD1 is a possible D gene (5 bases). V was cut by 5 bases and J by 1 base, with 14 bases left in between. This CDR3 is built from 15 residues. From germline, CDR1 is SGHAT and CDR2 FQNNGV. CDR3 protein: CASSASGAGQETQYF. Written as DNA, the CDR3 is TGTGCCAGCAGCGCTAGTGGGGCAGGCCAAGAGACCCAGTACTTC. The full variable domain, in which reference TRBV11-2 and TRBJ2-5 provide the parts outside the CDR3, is EAGVAQSPRYKIIEKRQSVAFWCNPISGHATLYWYQQILGQGPKLLIQFQNNGVVDDSQLPKDRFSAERLKGVDSTLKIQPAKLEDSAVYLCASSASGAGQETQYFGPGTRLLVL.

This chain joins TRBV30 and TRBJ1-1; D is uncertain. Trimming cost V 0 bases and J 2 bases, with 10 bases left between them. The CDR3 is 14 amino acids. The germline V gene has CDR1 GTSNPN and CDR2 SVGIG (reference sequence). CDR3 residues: CAWSVLEGNTEAFF. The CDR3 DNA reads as TGTGCCTGGAGTGTACTTGAGGGTAACACTGAAGCTTTCTTT.

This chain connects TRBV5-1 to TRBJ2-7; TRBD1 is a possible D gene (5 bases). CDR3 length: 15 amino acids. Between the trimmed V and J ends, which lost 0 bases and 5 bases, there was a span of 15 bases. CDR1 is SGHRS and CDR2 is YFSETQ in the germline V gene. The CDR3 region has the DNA TGCGCCAGCAGCTTGGTTGGCAGGGTCTTGGACGAGCAGTACTTC. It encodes CASSLVGRVLDEQYF. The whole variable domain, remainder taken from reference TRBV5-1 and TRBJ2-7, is KAGVTQTPRYLIKTRGQQVTLSCSPISGHRSVSWYQQTPGQGLQFLFEYFSETQRNKGNFPGRFSGRQFSNSRSEMNVSTLELGDSALYLCASSLVGRVLDEQYFGPGTRLTVT.

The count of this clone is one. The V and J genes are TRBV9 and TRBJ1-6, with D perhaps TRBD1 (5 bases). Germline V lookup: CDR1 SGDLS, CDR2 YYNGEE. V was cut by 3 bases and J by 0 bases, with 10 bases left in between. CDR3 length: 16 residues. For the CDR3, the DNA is TGTGCCAGCAGCGCTGGGGGGAGCTCCTATAATTCACCCCTCCACTTT. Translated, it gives CASSAGGSSYNSPLHF.

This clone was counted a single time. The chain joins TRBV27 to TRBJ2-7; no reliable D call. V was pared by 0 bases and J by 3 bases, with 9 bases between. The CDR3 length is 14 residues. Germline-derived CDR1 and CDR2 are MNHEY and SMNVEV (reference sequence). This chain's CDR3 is CASSLSRGNYEQYF. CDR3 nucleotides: TGTGCCAGCAGTTTATCCCGCGGAAACTACGAGCAGTACTTC.

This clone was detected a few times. CDR3 protein: CASSADRNAFYNEQFF. DNA for the CDR3: TGTGCCAGTAGTGCTGACAGGAACGCGTTTTACAATGAGCAGTTCTTC. The V call is TRBV19, the J call TRBJ2-1; tentatively, D is TRBD1 (6 bases). This CDR3 spans 16 amino acids. Germline CDR1 and CDR2: LNHDA and SQIVND (reference sequence). The V end was cut by 5 bases, the J end by 4 bases, with 18 bases between. Full variable domain (rest looked up from reference TRBV19 and TRBJ2-1): DGGITQSPKYLFRKEGQNVTLSCEQNLNHDAMYWYRQDPGQGLRLIYYSQIVNDFQKGDIAEGYSVSREKKESFPLTVTSAQKNPTAFYLCASSADRNAFYNEQFFGPGTRLTVL.

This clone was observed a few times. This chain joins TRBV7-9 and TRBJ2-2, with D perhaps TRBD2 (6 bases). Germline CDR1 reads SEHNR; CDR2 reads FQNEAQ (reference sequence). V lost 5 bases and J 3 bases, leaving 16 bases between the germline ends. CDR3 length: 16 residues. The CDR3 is CASSPRGREDTGELFF. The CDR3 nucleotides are TGTGCCAGCAGCCCCCGGGGCAGGGAGGACACCGGGGAGCTGTTTTTT.

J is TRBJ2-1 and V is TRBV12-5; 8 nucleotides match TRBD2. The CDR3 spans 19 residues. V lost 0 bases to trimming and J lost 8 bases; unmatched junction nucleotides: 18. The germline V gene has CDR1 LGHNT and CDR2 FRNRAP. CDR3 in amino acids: CASGLVLTRGGGTVDEQFF. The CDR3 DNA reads TGTGCTAGTGGTTTGGTACTCACCAGAGGCGGGGGGACTGTCGATGAGCAGTTCTTC.

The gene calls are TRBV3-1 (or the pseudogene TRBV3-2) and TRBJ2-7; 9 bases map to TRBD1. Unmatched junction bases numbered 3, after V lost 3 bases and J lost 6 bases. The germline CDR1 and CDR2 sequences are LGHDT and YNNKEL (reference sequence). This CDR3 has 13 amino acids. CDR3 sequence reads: CASSHGDRAEQYF. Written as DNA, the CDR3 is TGTGCCAGCAGCCATGGGGACAGGGCCGAGCAGTACTTC.

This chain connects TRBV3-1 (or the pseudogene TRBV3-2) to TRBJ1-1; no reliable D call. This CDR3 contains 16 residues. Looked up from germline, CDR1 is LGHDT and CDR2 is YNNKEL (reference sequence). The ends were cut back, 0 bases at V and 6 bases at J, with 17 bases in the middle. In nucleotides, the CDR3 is TGTGCCAGCAGCCAAGAGCTTTCGGCCCCTCGGGCTGAAGCTTTCTTT. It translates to CASSQELSAPRAEAFF.